This T cell receptor beta chain comes out of a study of shared clonotypes between healthy human individuals. TCRdb keeps only in-frame clones here, not all; method: immunoSEQ multiplex PCR. The data hold 600,000 to 750,000 clones, with about two thirds observed a single time. This clonotype was obtained from a woman younger than 45 in good health. Sequencing was done on a sample of memory CD4+ T cells sorted from blood. Subset meaning: CD45RA-negative fraction.

CDR3 sequence (DNA): TGTGCCAGCAGTTCTCCAGCTCGAAAGGGTATGATGGTAACCTATGGCTACACCTTC. Its translation is CASSSPARKGMMVTYGYTF. This chain joins TRBV28 and TRBJ1-2; the D is unclear. Germline CDR1 MDHEN, CDR2 SYDVKM. With 4 bases removed from V and 4 bases from J, the gap between germline ends came to 28 bases. The CDR3 is made up of 19 amino acids.